This section outlines one T cell receptor beta chain sequence together with its context. CDR3 length: 14 amino acids. Germline V lookup: CDR1 ENHRY, CDR2 SYGVKD. Trimming pared 0 bases from V and 12 bases from J, leaving 15 bases between. These data come from a study of beta chain features in type 1 diabetes. Every bit of the isolated RNA underwent reverse transcription, so sequencing read expressed TCRB transcripts. TCRdb keeps only in-frame clones here, not all; method: immunoSEQ multiplex PCR. The table shows 400,000 to 450,000 clones, with 11% to 15% occurring only once. The V and J genes are TRBV10-3 and TRBJ2-1; a possible D gene is TRBD2 (6 bases). The TCR originated in a man aged 25 to 40 in good health. The material sequenced was naive CD4+ T cells from blood. CDR3 DNA: TGTGCCATCAGTGAGTCAACTAGCCCGGCCGGGCAGTTCTTC. Translating it yields CAISESTSPAGQFF.